These 29 T cell receptor beta chains were sequenced from one sample in a study of T cells in Graves' hyperthyroidism and ophthalmopathy. RNA transcripts gave rise to amplified TCR beta CDR3 regions. HTBI primers were the set used in a first-round RT-PCR of the TCR CDR3. TCRdb analysed the multiplex PCR reads with MiXCR anew, one entry per CDR3 protein. Of hundreds of thousands of distinct CDR3 sequences listed, approximately 20% are singletons. Sequences were obtained from blood. The source of these receptors is a man aged 30 to 39 with Graves' ophthalmopathy.

This clonotype was seen only a few times. V and J are TRBV6-1 and TRBJ2-7; D tentatively fits TRBD1 or TRBD2 (5 bases each). This CDR3 has 14 residues. Germline CDR1 and CDR2: MNHNS and SASEGT. Trimming took off 6 bases at V and 4 bases at J, with 16 bases between the two ends. CDR3 sequence: CASSLPGPMYEQYF. CDR3 bases: TGTGCCAGCAGCTTACCGGGACCGATGTACGAGCAGTACTTC.

This chain connects TRBV19 to TRBJ2-1; D gene ambiguous. Germline assignment: CDR1 LNHDA and CDR2 SQIVND (reference sequence). V lost 0 bases and J lost 1, with 10 bases in between. The CDR3 runs to 16 residues. The CDR3 DNA is TGTGCCAGTAGTATAGAACGCCGGATTTCCTACAATGAGCAGTTCTTC. Its translation: CASSIERRISYNEQFF.

There are a few counts of this clonotype. The chain is built from TRBV12-3 or TRBV12-4 and TRBJ2-2, with D unclear. This CDR3 is built from 16 residues. V dropped 4 bases and J dropped 0 bases, with 12 bases sitting between them. The CDR3 coding sequence is TGTGCCAGCAGTTCCCCCCGGAGCCCGAACACCGGGGAGCTGTTTTTT. Translation gives CASSSPRSPNTGELFF.

At least ten counts were recorded for this clonotype. The rearrangement joins TRBV5-6 to TRBJ2-7; no clear D. The V end was cut by 4 bases, the J end by 3 bases, with 14 bases between. The CDR3 length is 14 residues. CDR1 SGHDT and CDR2 YYEEEE come from the germline V gene. The CDR3, as DNA: TGTGCCAGCAGCCGATTGACTGGGAACTACGAGCAGTACTTC. Translating it yields CASSRLTGNYEQYF.

This chain uses TRBV10-3 with TRBJ2-7; TRBD2 aligns across 9 bases. J was trimmed by 4 bases and V by 5 bases; bases with no gene match: 3. CDR1 and CDR2 from the germline V gene are ENHRY and SYGVKD. CDR3 length: 13 residues. The chain's CDR3 is CAISTSGPYEQYF. Written as DNA, the CDR3 is TGTGCCATCAGTACTAGCGGGCCTTACGAGCAGTACTTC.

Notes on this clonotype: A much bigger clone sits one base away, suggesting this may be a read error. The chain joins TRBV30 to TRBJ2-3; D is uncertain. In germline, CDR1 is GTSNPN, CDR2 SVGIG (reference sequence). CDR3 length: 13 amino acids. Trimming cost V 1 base and J 2 bases, with 7 bases left between them. The CDR3 nucleotides are TGTGCCTGGAGTGATGGATTCACAGATACGCAGTATTTT. This sequence encodes CAWSDGFTDTQYF.

V is TRBV28 and J is TRBJ2-3; 8 nucleotides align to TRBD1. J was trimmed by 1 base and V by 5 bases; bases with no gene match: 5. This CDR3 is 15 amino acids long. CDR1 MDHEN and CDR2 SYDVKM come from the germline V gene. The CDR3 sequence: CASSRRTGRTDTQYF. The CDR3 nucleotides are TGTGCCAGCAGTCGGAGGACAGGGCGCACAGATACGCAGTATTTT.

The J gene is TRBJ2-1, the V gene TRBV24-1; TRBD1 matches 8 bases. From germline, CDR1 is KGHDR and CDR2 SFDVKD. V gave up 6 bases and J gave up 9 bases; unmatched junction bases: 12. The CDR3 sequence is 15 residues long. CDR3 residues: CATSHRDRLLTEQFF. In DNA, the CDR3 is TGTGCCACCAGTCACCGGGACAGGCTTCTGACTGAGCAGTTCTTC.

V is TRBV29-1 and J is TRBJ2-2; D gene uncertain. V was shortened by 7 bases and J by 2 bases, with 8 bases between the two germline ends. Germline V gene data show CDR1 as SQVTM and CDR2 as ANQGSEA. CDR3 length: 12 residues. The CDR3 DNA sequence: TGCAGCGCGGTAGAAAACACCGGGGAGCTGTTTTTT. It translates to CSAVENTGELFF.

The chain recombines TRBV3-1 with TRBJ2-2; D may be TRBD2 (6 bases). Germline V gives CDR1 LGHDT, CDR2 YNNKEL (reference sequence). The CDR3 is 17 amino acids. V lost 1 base and J lost 5, with 17 bases in between. The CDR3 sequence is CASSQVWGETDTGELFF. The DNA for the CDR3 is TGTGCCAGCAGCCAAGTTTGGGGGGAAACGGATACCGGGGAGCTGTTTTTT.

This clonotype was observed a handful of times. The chain employs TRBV5-1 and TRBJ2-5; 9 nucleotides line up with TRBD2. Germline V gene data show CDR1 as SGHRS and CDR2 as YFSETQ. CDR3 length: 15 amino acids. J gave up 5 bases and V 4 bases, and 9 bases lay outside the gene matches. The CDR3 reads CASSRSSGILETQYF. CDR3 DNA sequence: TGCGCCAGCAGCCGATCTAGCGGGATCCTTGAGACCCAGTACTTC.

This clonotype was seen only a few times. In DNA, the CDR3 is TGTGCCTGGAGTGCCGACAGGATTGGAAACACCATATATTTT. Protein sequence: CAWSADRIGNTIYF. V gene TRBV30 combines with J gene TRBJ1-3; D is possibly TRBD1 (6 bases). Germline CDR1 and CDR2: GTSNPN and SVGIG (reference sequence). This CDR3 has 14 residues. The germline V and J ends were trimmed by 1 base and 3 bases, with 10 bases remaining between them.

Ten or more counts support this clonotype. CDR3 in DNA: TGTGCCTGGAGTGTAATACAGGACACTGAAGCTTTCTTT. Amino acid sequence: CAWSVIQDTEAFF. The chain carries TRBV30 and TRBJ1-1; maybe TRBD1 (5 bases). The length of the CDR3 is 13 residues. CDR1 is GTSNPN and CDR2 is SVGIG in the germline V gene (reference sequence). Trimming took 0 bases from V and 3 from J, leaving 8 bases between them.

The table lists this clonotype with a few counts. J is TRBJ2-7 and V is TRBV20-1; 9 bases fit TRBD2. The CDR3 covers 13 residues. CDR1 is DFQATT, CDR2 SNEGSKA, per germline (reference sequence). V lost 6 bases to trimming and J lost 5 bases; unmatched junction nucleotides: 8. DNA of the CDR3: TGCAGTGCCACCCCTAGCGGGACCGACGAGCAGTACTTC. Translation: CSATPSGTDEQYF.

This clonotype was seen many times. The chain recombines TRBV12-3 or TRBV12-4 with TRBJ1-1; the D is unclear. V lost 5 bases to trimming and J lost 1 base, with 8 bases between them. The CDR3 has 13 residues. CDR3 DNA: TGTGCCAGCAGTGAACGGGGGAACACTGAAGCTTTCTTT. It is translated as CASSERGNTEAFF.

This chain's CDR3 is CAWRGARRSGANVLTF. In nucleotides, the CDR3 is TGTGCCTGGAGGGGGGCTCGGCGGTCTGGGGCCAACGTCCTGACTTTC. The rearrangement uses TRBV30 and TRBJ2-6; tentatively, D is TRBD1 (6 bases). The CDR3 has 16 amino acids. V was trimmed by 3 bases and J by 1 base, leaving 13 bases between them. In germline, CDR1 is GTSNPN, CDR2 SVGIG (reference sequence).

This chain uses TRBV7-2 with TRBJ2-2; D is unclear. CDR3 length: 15 residues. Trimming pared 2 bases from V and 0 bases from J, leaving 7 bases between. Germline values: CDR1 SGHTA, CDR2 FQGNSA. CDR3 sequence: CASSLYKANTGELFF. DNA for the CDR3: TGTGCCAGCAGCTTATATAAAGCGAACACCGGGGAGCTGTTTTTT.

The sample holds a few counts of this clonotype. J is TRBJ1-5 and V is TRBV6-1; D ambiguous. V was shortened by 6 bases and J by 7 bases, with 10 bases between the two germline ends. CDR3 length: 12 residues. Germline loops: CDR1 MNHNS, CDR2 SASEGT. DNA of the CDR3: TGTGCCAGCAGCGCTCCCAGGCAGCCCCAGCATTTT. It is translated as CASSAPRQPQHF.

This chain joins TRBV29-1 and TRBJ2-5; the match to TRBD1 covers 7 bases. J lost 1 base, V lost 4 bases, and 3 bases had no gene match. The V gene's germline CDR1 is SQVTM and CDR2 ANQGSEA. The CDR3 sequence is 13 residues long. The DNA for the CDR3 is TGCAGCGTTGGAGACAGGGCCCAAGAGACCCAGTACTTC. Translating gives CSVGDRAQETQYF.

DNA of the CDR3: TGCGCCAGCAGCTTACCCGCCGGACTAGCGGGAGAGACCCAGTACTTC. Encoded protein: CASSLPAGLAGETQYF. This rearrangement joins TRBV5-1 to TRBJ2-5; 11 bases match TRBD2. Trimming took 2 bases from V and 4 from J; bases not matched to a gene: 7. Per germline, CDR1 SGHRS and CDR2 YFSETQ. The CDR3 contains 16 residues.

This clonotype turned up a few times. The chain employs TRBV5-1 and TRBJ2-1; tentative D call: TRBD2 (5 bases). Germline loops: CDR1 SGHRS, CDR2 YFSETQ. The CDR3 is made up of 15 amino acids. With 5 bases removed from V and 0 bases from J, the gap between germline ends came to 12 bases. The CDR3 loop reads CASSREPSSYNEQFF. CDR3 coding DNA: TGCGCCAGCAGTAGGGAGCCCTCCTCCTACAATGAGCAGTTCTTC. Supplemented by reference TRBV5-1 and TRBJ2-1, the full variable domain reads KAGVTQTPRYLIKTRGQQVTLSCSPISGHRSVSWYQQTPGQGLQFLFEYFSETQRNKGNFPGRFSGRQFSNSRSEMNVSTLELGDSALYLCASSREPSSYNEQFFGPGTRLTVL.

The chain has TRBV28 and TRBJ2-4; 7 bases are shared with TRBD1. Germline V CDR1 and CDR2: MDHEN, SYDVKM. The ends lost 7 bases at V and 12 bases at J; junction bases unmatched: 6. The CDR3 contains 11 residues. The CDR3 DNA follows: TGTGCCAGCAAACAACAGGGGTATCAGTACTTC. This gives the protein CASKQQGYQYF.

The chain has TRBV27 and TRBJ2-5; tentatively, D is TRBD1 (6 bases). V was cut by 5 bases and J by 2 bases, with 21 bases left in between. The CDR3 runs to 17 residues. The germline V gene encodes CDR1 MNHEY and CDR2 SMNVEV (reference sequence). CDR3 region: CASSPDPGTKIQETQYF. The CDR3 DNA follows: TGTGCCAGCAGTCCGGACCCCGGGACAAAGATTCAAGAGACCCAGTACTTC.

The chain links TRBV19 to TRBJ1-3; TRBD1 might be the D (6 bases). V was cut by 5 bases and J by 2 bases, with 10 bases left in between. The germline V gene has CDR1 LNHDA and CDR2 SQIVND (reference sequence). This CDR3 contains 14 residues. The CDR3 nucleotides are TGTGCCAGTAGTCCCCAGGGGACTGGAAACACCATATATTTT. Residues: CASSPQGTGNTIYF.

This clonotype was seen just once. The chain combines TRBV28 with TRBJ2-1, with 8 nucleotides matching TRBD2. Trimming at V came to 4 bases and at J to 6 bases, leaving 5 bases not matched to a gene. This CDR3 spans 14 amino acids. Germline assignment: CDR1 MDHEN and CDR2 SYDVKM. The CDR3 is CASSSPGGANEQFF. CDR3 nucleotides: TGTGCCAGCAGTTCTCCGGGGGGGGCCAATGAGCAGTTCTTC.

In this sample, this clonotype turned up once. This sequence may be a read error, since a much larger clone differs from it by one base. This CDR3 is missing its conserved last phenylalanine or tryptophan, likely due to a read error. The gene calls are TRBV28 and TRBJ2-5, with a weak D call TRBD1 (5 bases). V was shortened by 7 bases and J by 4 bases, with 22 bases between the two germline ends. CDR1 MDHEN and CDR2 SYDVKM come from the germline V gene. The CDR3 has 16 residues. The CDR3 nucleotides read TGTGCCAGCACCGTCTCCCGTGCAGGGTCGGTAGAGACCCAGTACCTC. This translates into CASTVSRAGSVETQYL.

Only a few counts were recorded for this clonotype. The V gene is TRBV30, the J gene TRBJ1-5; TRBD1 aligns across 10 bases. Germline-derived CDR1 and CDR2 are GTSNPN and SVGIG (reference sequence). V lost 2 bases to trimming and J lost 7 bases; unmatched junction nucleotides: 8. This CDR3 has 15 amino acids. CDR3 sequence reads: CAWSSTGGKGQPQHF. In nucleotides, the CDR3 is TGTGCCTGGAGTTCGACAGGGGGCAAGGGACAGCCCCAGCATTTT.

This clonotype was seen at least ten times. The chain recombines TRBV11-2 with TRBJ2-7; D unresolved. Germline values: CDR1 SGHAT, CDR2 FQNNGV. V was cut by 3 bases and J by 3 bases, with 12 bases left in between. The CDR3 is 14 residues long. This CDR3 reads CASSFTHEDYEQYF. The CDR3 DNA reads TGTGCCAGCAGCTTTACACACGAGGACTACGAGCAGTACTTC.

The V gene is TRBV6-2 or TRBV6-3, the J gene TRBJ1-2, with a tentative D call TRBD1 (5 bases). Germline values: CDR1 MNHEY, CDR2 SVGEGT. V dropped 10 bases and J dropped 7 bases, with 25 bases sitting between them. The CDR3 runs to 15 residues. The CDR3: CATKAAGTLQVGYTF. The CDR3 DNA sequence: TGTGCCACTAAGGCCGCAGGGACTCTTCAGGTTGGCTACACCTTC.